The clone carrying this T cell receptor beta chain occurred once. CDR3 size: 14 residues. In germline, CDR1 is SGHDT, CDR2 YYEEEE. The V and J ends lost 5 bases and 8 bases respectively, with 19 bases between them. This sample was included in a study of T cells in localized non-small cell lung cancer. Sequencing was performed with immunoSEQ multiplex PCR; in TCRdb, only in-frame clones are kept and a portion is missing. The sample carries about 41,000 clones, roughly 80% recorded once. Sequenced material: PBMCs, taken before any cancer treatment. This sequence joins TRBV5-6 and TRBJ1-2; D unclear. The receptor comes from a man aged 40 to 70 with stage II lung adenocarcinoma. The CDR3, as DNA: TGTGCCAGCAGATCGGGTGAGGGAGTCGGCGGCTACACCTTC. This gives the protein CASRSGEGVGGYTF.